What follows is one T cell receptor (beta chain) and its context. Its antigen is currently not known. No base-level quality is on record; no much larger clone is a single base apart. The sample originates from a study of post-analysis software for immune sequencing data (dated by TCRdb to between 2014 and 2017). Concerning the study at large: Disease courses on record covered relapsing-remitting, secondary progressive and progressive-relapsing multiple sclerosis, though some patients had no subtype annotation. The patient repertoires were compared against 11 previously published healthy control repertoires obtained from donors aged 6 to 25 years. A subset of samples was prepared in parallel using single-end sample barcoding, then pooled and co-amplified after Illumina adapter ligation. The paper's findings and limits, for the study overall: Strong co-clustering of samples prepared in the same batch was shown by direct clustering with F measure, prompting a batch-effect correction. The control group was slightly older than the multiple sclerosis patient group. Significantly lower normalized Chao1 diversity was found in multiple sclerosis patients than in controls, suggesting substantial peripheral T-cell clonal expansion.

TCR beta repertoires were profiled from peripheral blood of roughly 13 young patients with multiple sclerosis to demonstrate the VDJtools post-analysis software. Multiple sclerosis patients were children and adolescents aged about 6 to 15 years. The method was PCR. For sequencing, an Illumina HiSeq 2500 was employed. Unique molecular identifiers were incorporated into TCR beta cDNA libraries to reduce PCR and sequencing biases. Per 1 to 10 million input T cells, some 500,000 cDNA molecules were obtained, such that each molecule approximated one T cell. Patient libraries were prepared and sequenced with the same protocol used for the earlier healthy control dataset. Samples belonging to the same batch were prepared together, multiplexed and sequenced on a shared HiSeq lane. The paper's processing steps were these. MIGEC was used to process the raw barcoded reads, and molecular identifier groups with only a single read were discarded before consensus assembly and CDR3 extraction. VDJtools was used for post-analysis of the clonotype tables, and diversity was normalized by down-sampling every dataset to the size of the smallest sample. To correct batch-related cross-sample contamination, repertoire overlap clustering matched CDR3 amino acid sequences but not nucleotide sequences. TCRdb trimmed the raw reads at Q25, called clones with MiXCR and kept productive beta chains. Every distinct CDR3 protein forms one entry, paired with its most common genes and DNA. TCRdb's processing, not the authors' own work, is the source of the V and J calls. The sample yields hundreds of thousands of distinct CDR3 sequences; 30% to 45% were counted once. Of the sample, around 8% is held by the ten largest clones.

Sample: blood. This sequence was found in a girl aged 2 to 10 with multiple sclerosis.

The CDR3 is CASRSSGGARDTQYF. The DNA is as follows: TGTGCCAGCAGATCTAGCGGGGGAGCTCGAGATACGCAGTATTTT. This chain joins TRBV27 to TRBJ2-3; TRBD2 matches 10 bases in the middle. Clipping removes 6 bases from V and 5 bases from J, with 8 as the unmatched junction base count. Reading from cysteine to phenylalanine, the CDR3 counts 15 amino acids. Only CDR3 DNA is held: 45 bases, read in frame from base 1. Via the germline V gene (reference sequence), CDR1 is MNHEY and CDR2 SMNVEV.